This T cell receptor (beta chain) was sequenced for a study of cytomegalovirus exposure and HLA in healthy donors. The germline V and J ends were trimmed by 4 bases and 5 bases, with 9 bases remaining between them. CDR3 length: 13 residues. The germline V gene encodes CDR1 ENHRY and CDR2 SYGVKD. 60 Vbeta and 13 Jbeta primers were used in PCR. Assay used: immunoSEQ multiplex PCR; TCRdb lists only in-frame clones, some missing. Found here are roughly 82,000 clones, 55% to 85% of them singletons; the top ten hold approximately 12%. This clonotype was sampled from a woman aged 40 to 50 in good health and CMV-seropositive. V usage is TRBV10-3 and J usage is TRBJ1-5, with D perhaps TRBD1 (5 bases). Sequenced input: PBMCs. The CDR3 nucleotides read TGTGCCATCAGTGCGGGGGGAGATCAGCCCCAGCATTTT. Its protein is CAISAGGDQPQHF.